The present entry profiles one TCR beta chain with its context. The source of the sample is a study of blood T cell repertoires in COVID-19. Turning to the study itself: Samples taken during acute and convalescent COVID-19 were collected in the United States, Italy and Spain. In each case, the material was cDNA or gDNA derived from T cells, B-cell-depleted T cells, or PBMCs.

After removal of 4 bases from V and 4 bases from J, the junction contained 1 base not matched to a gene. Germline loops: CDR1 WNHNN, CDR2 SYGVQD (reference sequence). The CDR3 contains 14 residues. The table came from immunoSEQ multiplex PCR; TCRdb's copy has only in-frame clones and leaves some out. The table has 130,000 to 150,000 clones, about 90% seen once. The source of this sequence is a man aged 45-65 years with active or convalescent COVID-19. Sequenced material: peripheral blood. The chain employs TRBV10-1 and TRBJ2-1; 10 bases line up with TRBD2. The CDR3 reads CASSASGSYNEQFF. In DNA, the CDR3 is TGCGCCAGCAGTGCTAGCGGGAGTTACAATGAGCAGTTCTTC.